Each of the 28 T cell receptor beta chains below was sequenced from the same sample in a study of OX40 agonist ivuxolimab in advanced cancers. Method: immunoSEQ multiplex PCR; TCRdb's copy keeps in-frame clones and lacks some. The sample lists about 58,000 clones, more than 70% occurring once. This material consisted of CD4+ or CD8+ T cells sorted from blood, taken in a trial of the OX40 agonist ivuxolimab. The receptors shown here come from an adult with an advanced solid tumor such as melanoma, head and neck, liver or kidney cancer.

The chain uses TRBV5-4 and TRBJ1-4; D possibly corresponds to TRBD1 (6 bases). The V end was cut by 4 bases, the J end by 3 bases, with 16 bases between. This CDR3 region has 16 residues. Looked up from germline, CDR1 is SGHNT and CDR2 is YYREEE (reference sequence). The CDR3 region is CASSQGSGAANEKLFF. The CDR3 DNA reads TGTGCCAGCAGCCAAGGCTCAGGGGCCGCTAATGAAAAACTGTTTTTT.

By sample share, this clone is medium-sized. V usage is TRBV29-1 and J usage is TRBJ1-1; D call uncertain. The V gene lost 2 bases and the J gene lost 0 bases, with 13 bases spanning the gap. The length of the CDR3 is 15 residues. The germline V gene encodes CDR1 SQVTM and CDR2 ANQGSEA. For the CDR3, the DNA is TGCAGCGTTGAACGCGGCGGTCGGATGAACACTGAAGCTTTCTTT. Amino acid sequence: CSVERGGRMNTEAFF.

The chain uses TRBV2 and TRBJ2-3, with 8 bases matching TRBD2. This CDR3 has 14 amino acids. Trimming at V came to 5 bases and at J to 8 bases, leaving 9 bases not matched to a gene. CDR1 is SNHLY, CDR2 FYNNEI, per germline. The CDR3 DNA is TGTGCCAGCAGTAAGGAGTTTACTAGCGGTACGCAGTATTTT. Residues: CASSKEFTSGTQYF.

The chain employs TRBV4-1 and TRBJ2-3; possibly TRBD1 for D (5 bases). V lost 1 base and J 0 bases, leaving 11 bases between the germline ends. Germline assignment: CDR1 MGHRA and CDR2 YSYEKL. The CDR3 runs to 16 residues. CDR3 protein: CASSQGQKSSTDTQYF. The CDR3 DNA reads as TGCGCCAGCAGCCAAGGACAGAAATCTAGCACAGATACGCAGTATTTT.

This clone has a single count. The CDR3 DNA reads TGTGCCTGGAGTAGCGACGGGCAGCCCCAGCATTTT. Its translation: CAWSSDGQPQHF. The gene calls are TRBV30 and TRBJ1-5; D remains unclear. Trimming cost V 2 bases and J 7 bases, with 9 bases left between them. CDR3 length: 12 amino acids. Per the germline V gene, CDR1 is GTSNPN and CDR2 is SVGIG (reference sequence).

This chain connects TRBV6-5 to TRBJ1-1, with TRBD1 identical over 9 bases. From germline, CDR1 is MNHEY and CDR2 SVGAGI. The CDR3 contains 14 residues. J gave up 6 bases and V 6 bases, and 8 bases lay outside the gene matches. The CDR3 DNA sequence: TGTGCCAGCAGATCCGAACAGGGGGCTGCTGAAGCTTTCTTT. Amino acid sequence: CASRSEQGAAEAFF.

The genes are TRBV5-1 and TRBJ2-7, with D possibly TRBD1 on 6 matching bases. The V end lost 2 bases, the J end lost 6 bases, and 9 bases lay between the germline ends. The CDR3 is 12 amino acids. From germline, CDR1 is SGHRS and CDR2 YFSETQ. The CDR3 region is CASSFTGIEQYF. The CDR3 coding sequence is TGCGCCAGCAGCTTCACAGGGATCGAGCAGTACTTC.

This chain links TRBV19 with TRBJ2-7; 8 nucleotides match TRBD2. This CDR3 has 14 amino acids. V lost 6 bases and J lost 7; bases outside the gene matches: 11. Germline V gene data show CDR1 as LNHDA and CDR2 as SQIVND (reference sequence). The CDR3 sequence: CASSPPGGVWEQYF. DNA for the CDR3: TGTGCCAGTAGCCCCCCGGGGGGGGTTTGGGAGCAGTACTTC.

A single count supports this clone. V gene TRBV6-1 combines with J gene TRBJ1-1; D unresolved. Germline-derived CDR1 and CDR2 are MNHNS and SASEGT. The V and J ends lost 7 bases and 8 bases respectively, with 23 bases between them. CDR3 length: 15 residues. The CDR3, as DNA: TGTGCCAGCATTCGGTCGGTGTCGGGGTCGGGGGAAGCTTTCTTT. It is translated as CASIRSVSGSGEAFF.

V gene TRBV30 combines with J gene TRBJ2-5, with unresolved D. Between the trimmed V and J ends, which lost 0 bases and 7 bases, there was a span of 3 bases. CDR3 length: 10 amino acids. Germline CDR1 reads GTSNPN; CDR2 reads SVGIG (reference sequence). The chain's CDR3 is CAWSVTTQYF. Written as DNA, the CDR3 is TGTGCCTGGAGTGTAACGACCCAGTACTTC.

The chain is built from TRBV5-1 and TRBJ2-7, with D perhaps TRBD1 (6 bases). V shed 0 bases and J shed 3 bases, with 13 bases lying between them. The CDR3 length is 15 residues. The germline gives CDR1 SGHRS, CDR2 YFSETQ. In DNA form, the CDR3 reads TGCGCCAGCAGCTTGGCGGCAGGGGAGTTCTACGAGCAGTACTTC. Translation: CASSLAAGEFYEQYF. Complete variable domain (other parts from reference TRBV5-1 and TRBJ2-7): KAGVTQTPRYLIKTRGQQVTLSCSPISGHRSVSWYQQTPGQGLQFLFEYFSETQRNKGNFPGRFSGRQFSNSRSEMNVSTLELGDSALYLCASSLAAGEFYEQYFGPGTRLTVT.

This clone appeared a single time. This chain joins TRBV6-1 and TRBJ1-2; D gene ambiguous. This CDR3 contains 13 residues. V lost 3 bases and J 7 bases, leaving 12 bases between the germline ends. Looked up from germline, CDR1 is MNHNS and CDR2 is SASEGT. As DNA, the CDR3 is TGTGCCAGCAGTGATTGGGCAGAATCTGGCTACACCTTC. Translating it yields CASSDWAESGYTF.

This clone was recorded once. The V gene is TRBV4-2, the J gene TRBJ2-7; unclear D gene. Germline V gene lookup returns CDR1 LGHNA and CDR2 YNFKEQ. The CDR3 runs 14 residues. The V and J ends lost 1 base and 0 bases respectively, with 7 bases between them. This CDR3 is CASSQGGSSYEQYF. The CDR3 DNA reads TGTGCCAGCAGCCAAGGAGGAAGCTCCTACGAGCAGTACTTC.

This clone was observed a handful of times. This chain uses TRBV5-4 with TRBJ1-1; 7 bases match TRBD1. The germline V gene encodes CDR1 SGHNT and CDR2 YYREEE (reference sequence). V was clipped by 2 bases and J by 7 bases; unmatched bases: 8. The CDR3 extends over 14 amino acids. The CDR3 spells CASSLMRGQVEAFF. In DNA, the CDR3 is TGTGCCAGCAGCTTAATGAGGGGGCAAGTTGAAGCTTTCTTT. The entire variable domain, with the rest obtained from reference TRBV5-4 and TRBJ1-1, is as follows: ETGVTQSPTHLIKTRGQQVTLRCSSQSGHNTVSWYQQALGQGPQFIFQYYREEENGRGNFPPRFSGLQFPNYSSELNVNALELDDSALYLCASSLMRGQVEAFFGQGTRLTVV.

CDR3 sequence: CASSLSGYEQYF. CDR3 DNA: TGTGCCAGCAGCTTAAGTGGCTACGAGCAGTACTTC. The chain uses TRBV13 and TRBJ2-5; no firm D call. TRBJ2-7 matches the DNA end more closely, so the J call is doubtful. Germline assignment: CDR1 PRHDT and CDR2 FYEKMQ (reference sequence). This CDR3 spans 12 amino acids.

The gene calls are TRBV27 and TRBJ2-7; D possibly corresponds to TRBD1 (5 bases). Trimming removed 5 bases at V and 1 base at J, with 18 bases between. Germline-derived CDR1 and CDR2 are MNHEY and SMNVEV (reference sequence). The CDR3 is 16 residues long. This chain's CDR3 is CASSPQDPRGSYEQYF. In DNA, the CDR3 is TGTGCCAGCAGTCCCCAAGACCCTAGGGGATCCTACGAGCAGTACTTC.

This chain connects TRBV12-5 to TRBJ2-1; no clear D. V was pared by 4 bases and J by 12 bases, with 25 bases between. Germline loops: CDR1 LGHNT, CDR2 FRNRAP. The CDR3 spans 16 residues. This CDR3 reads CASGSRKVEAFKVQFF. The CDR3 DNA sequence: TGTGCTAGTGGTTCCAGGAAGGTCGAGGCGTTTAAAGTGCAGTTCTTC.

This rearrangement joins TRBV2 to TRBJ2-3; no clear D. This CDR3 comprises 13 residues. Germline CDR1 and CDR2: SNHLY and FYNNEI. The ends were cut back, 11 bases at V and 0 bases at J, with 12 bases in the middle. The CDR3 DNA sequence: TGTGCCGGAAAGGGCGTCAGCACAGATACGCAGTATTTT. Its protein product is CAGKGVSTDTQYF.

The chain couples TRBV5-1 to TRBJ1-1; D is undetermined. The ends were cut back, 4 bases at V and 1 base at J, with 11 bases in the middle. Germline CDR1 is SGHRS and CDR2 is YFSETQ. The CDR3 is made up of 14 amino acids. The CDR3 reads CASSGGSSNTEAFF. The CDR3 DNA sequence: TGCGCCAGCAGCGGCGGCAGTTCGAACACTGAAGCTTTCTTT.

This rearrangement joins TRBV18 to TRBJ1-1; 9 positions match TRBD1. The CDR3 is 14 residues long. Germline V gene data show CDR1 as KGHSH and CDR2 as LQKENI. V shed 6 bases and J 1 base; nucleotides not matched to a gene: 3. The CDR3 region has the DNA TGTGCCAGCTCGCTGGACAGGGGGAACACTGAAGCTTTCTTT. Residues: CASSLDRGNTEAFF. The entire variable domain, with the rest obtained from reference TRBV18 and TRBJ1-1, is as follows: NAGVMQNPRHLVRRRGQEARLRCSPMKGHSHVYWYRQLPEEGLKFMVYLQKENIIDESGMPKERFSAEFPKEGPSILRIQQVVRGDSAAYFCASSLDRGNTEAFFGQGTRLTVV.

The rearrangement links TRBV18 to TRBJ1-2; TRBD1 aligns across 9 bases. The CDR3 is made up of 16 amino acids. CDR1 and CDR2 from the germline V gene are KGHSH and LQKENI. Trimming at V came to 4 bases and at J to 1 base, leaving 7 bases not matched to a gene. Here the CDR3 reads CASSLLGDRDNYGYTF. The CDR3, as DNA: TGTGCCAGCTCACTATTAGGGGACAGGGATAACTATGGCTACACCTTC.

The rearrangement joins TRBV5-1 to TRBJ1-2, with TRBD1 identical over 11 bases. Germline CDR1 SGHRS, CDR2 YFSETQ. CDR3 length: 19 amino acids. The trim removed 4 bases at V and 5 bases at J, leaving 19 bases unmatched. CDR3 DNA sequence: TGCGCCAGCAGCCACGGAGGGGGACAGGGGGTTCTTTTGGGTTATGGCTACACCTTC. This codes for CASSHGGGQGVLLGYGYTF.

In nucleotides, the CDR3 is TGTGCCAGCACCCATTTGCATACGCAGTATTTT. Translated, it gives CASTHLHTQYF. This chain uses TRBV6-1 with TRBJ2-3; D gene uncertain. The ends were cut back, 7 bases at V and 7 bases at J, with 9 bases in the middle. The CDR3 sequence is 11 residues long. CDR1 MNHNS and CDR2 SASEGT come from the germline V gene.

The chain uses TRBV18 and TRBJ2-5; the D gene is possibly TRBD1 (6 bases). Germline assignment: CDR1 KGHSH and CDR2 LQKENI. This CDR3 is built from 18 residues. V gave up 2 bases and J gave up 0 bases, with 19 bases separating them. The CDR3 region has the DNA TGTGCCAGCTCACCAAGGTCGTTGCCGCAGGGGAACCAAGAGACCCAGTACTTC. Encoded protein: CASSPRSLPQGNQETQYF.

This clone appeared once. The CDR3: CASSQDRAERDTEAFF. The CDR3 DNA sequence: TGTGCCAGCAGCCAAGACAGGGCCGAACGGGACACTGAAGCTTTCTTT. The chain combines TRBV7-9 with TRBJ1-1; 7 bases match TRBD1. The CDR3 is 16 amino acids. The germline gives CDR1 SEHNR, CDR2 FQNEAQ (reference sequence). The V gene end was trimmed by 5 bases and the J gene end by 3 bases; junction bases not matched to a gene: 12. The whole variable domain, remainder taken from reference TRBV7-9 and TRBJ1-1, is DTGVSQNPRHKITKRGQNVTFRCDPISEHNRLYWYRQTLGQGPEFLTYFQNEAQLEKSRLLSDRFSAERPKGSFSTLEIQRTEQGDSAMYLCASSQDRAERDTEAFFGQGTRLTVV.

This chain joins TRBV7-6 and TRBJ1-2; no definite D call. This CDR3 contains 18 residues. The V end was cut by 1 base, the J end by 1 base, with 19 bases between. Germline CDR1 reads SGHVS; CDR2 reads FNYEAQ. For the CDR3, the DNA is TGTGCCAGCAGCTTAGTTACTACCGCGGGCGGAGATAACTATGGCTACACCTTC. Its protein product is CASSLVTTAGGDNYGYTF. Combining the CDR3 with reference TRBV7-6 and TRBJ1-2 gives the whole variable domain GAGVSQSPRYKVTKRGQDVALRCDPISGHVSLYWYRQALGQGPEFLTYFNYEAQQDKSGLPNDRFSAERPEGSISTLTIQRTEQRDSAMYRCASSLVTTAGGDNYGYTFGSGTRLTVV.

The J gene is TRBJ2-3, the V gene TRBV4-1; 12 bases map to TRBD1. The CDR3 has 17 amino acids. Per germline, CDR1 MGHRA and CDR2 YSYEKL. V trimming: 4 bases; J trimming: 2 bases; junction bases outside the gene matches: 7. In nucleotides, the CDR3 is TGCGCCAGCAGCCTAACCCGGGACAGGGGGCCCACAGATACGCAGTATTTT. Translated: CASSLTRDRGPTDTQYF.

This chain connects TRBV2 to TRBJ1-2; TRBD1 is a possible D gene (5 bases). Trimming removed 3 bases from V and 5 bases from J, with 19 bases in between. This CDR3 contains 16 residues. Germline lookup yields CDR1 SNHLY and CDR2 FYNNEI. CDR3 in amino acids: CASSDGGGSFPYGYTF. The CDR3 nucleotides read TGTGCCAGCAGTGATGGGGGAGGCTCCTTTCCTTATGGCTACACCTTC. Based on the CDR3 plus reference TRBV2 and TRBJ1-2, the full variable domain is EPEVTQTPSHQVTQMGQEVILRCVPISNHLYFYWYRQILGQKVEFLVSFYNNEISEKSEIFDDQFSVERPDGSNFTLKIRSTKLEDSAMYFCASSDGGGSFPYGYTFGSGTRLTVV.